The clone carrying this T cell receptor beta chain was detected a few times. This table comes from immunoSEQ multiplex PCR, and its TCRdb copy is limited to in-frame clones, with some not included. This sample has around 40,000 clones, with 91% found just once. This CDR3 contains 17 residues. Per the germline V gene, CDR1 is SEHNR and CDR2 is FQNEAQ (reference sequence). The junction had 11 bases not matched to a gene; V was cut back by 4 bases and J by 3 bases. The data originate from a study of PD-L1 blockade in urothelial cancer. Time point described: pretreatment peripheral blood. Sequenced material: PBMCs, taken around atezolizumab (anti-PD-L1) treatment. This chain connects TRBV7-9 to TRBJ2-1, with TRBD2 matching 8 bases. The TCR originated in a woman aged 55-75 years with urothelial cancer. The CDR3 DNA reads TGTGCCAGCAGCTCCCACACCGCCGGGACTAGCTACAATGAGCAGTTCTTC. This encodes CASSSHTAGTSYNEQFF.